One sample yielded the 27 T cell receptor beta chains listed below, sequenced in a study of molecular identifiers for immune sequencing clone quantification (dated by TCRdb to the late 2010s). Receptor amplification or capture employed PCR. Sequencing was performed on a NextSeq 500. TCRdb ran its own pipeline on the public reads, namely fastp trimming at Q25 and MiXCR clone calling, and kept in-frame beta chains. Records with the same CDR3 protein are collapsed into one entry carrying the most frequent genes and DNA. The table for this sample lists approximately 680,000 distinct CDR3 sequences; around 25% of them were counted only once. 0.7% to 0.95% of the sample rests with the top ten. Input material: naive CD8+ T cells from blood, with Jurkat cell RNA spiked in. Read against the paper, the sample's cell subset or site label means: FACS-sorted CD8+CD4-CCR7+CD45RA+ naive T cells. All receptors come from a human donor in good health. Some libraries in this study had Jurkat cell RNA spiked in.

This clonotype was found many times. The chain couples TRBV12-3 or TRBV12-4 to TRBJ2-6; D gene unclear. Between the trimmed V and J ends, which lost 5 bases and 0 bases, there was a span of 14 bases. This CDR3 comprises 17 residues. The CDR3 DNA is TGTGCCAGCAGTGACATATTTTCTTCCTCTGGGGCCAACGTCCTGACTTTC. The encoded protein is CASSDIFSSSGANVLTF.

The rearrangement links TRBV30 to TRBJ2-7, with D tentatively TRBD2 (5 bases). Trimming removed 5 bases at V and 2 bases at J, with 10 bases between. The CDR3 runs to 12 residues. Per germline, CDR1 GTSNPN and CDR2 SVGIG (reference sequence). CDR3 DNA: TGTGCCTGGGACGCCGGGGCCTACGAGCAGTACTTC. This sequence encodes CAWDAGAYEQYF.

Note on this clonotype: Given a much more abundant clone one base away, this may be a read error. The rearrangement uses TRBV25-1 and TRBJ1-1, with a weak D call TRBD1 (5 bases). The CDR3 length is 13 residues. Germline CDR1 and CDR2: MGHDK and SYGVNS. As DNA, the CDR3 is TGTGCCAGCAGTGAACGGGGGGGACCTGAAGCTTACTTT. It codes for CASSERGGPEAYF.

This clonotype has a count of ten or more. V is TRBV6-5 and J is TRBJ2-7; perhaps TRBD2 as D (5 bases). V was pared by 6 bases and J by 5 bases, with 11 bases between. The germline V gene has CDR1 MNHEY and CDR2 SVGAGI. The CDR3 loop spans 12 amino acids. The CDR3 reads CASSPGVHEQYF. CDR3 sequence (DNA): TGTGCCAGCAGCCCCGGGGTGCACGAGCAGTACTTC.

This clonotype came up many times. This chain links TRBV7-2 with TRBJ2-1, with 9 bases that match TRBD2. Germline CDR1 is SGHTA and CDR2 is FQGNSA. V lost 1 base to trimming and J lost 4 bases; unmatched junction nucleotides: 5. The CDR3 is 16 residues long. Written as DNA, the CDR3 is TGTGCCAGCAGCTTAGGTGGGCTAGCGGGGTACAATGAGCAGTTCTTC. This gives the protein CASSLGGLAGYNEQFF. Using reference TRBV7-2 and TRBJ2-1 for the parts outside the CDR3, the full variable domain is GAGVSQSPSNKVTEKGKDVELRCDPISGHTALYWYRQSLGQGLEFLIYFQGNSAPDKSGLPSDRFSAERTGGSVSTLTIQRTQQEDSAVYLCASSLGGLAGYNEQFFGPGTRLTVL.

This clonotype came up many times. The chain uses TRBV24-1 and TRBJ2-2; D may be TRBD2 (7 bases). Germline V CDR1 and CDR2: KGHDR, SFDVKD. The CDR3 covers 13 residues. V lost 8 bases to trimming and J lost 4 bases, with 10 bases between them. CDR3 sequence (DNA): TGTGCCACCAAGGGGGGGAGCACCGGGGAGCTGTTTTTT. It is translated as CATKGGSTGELFF.

The V call is TRBV21-1, the J call TRBJ2-7. TRBV21-1 is reported as a pseudogene. The CDR3 consists of 13 residues. This chain's CDR3 is CASSKALSYVQYF. DNA of the CDR3: TGTGCCAGCAGCAAAGCGCTTTCTTACGTGCAGTACTTC.

There are many counts of this clonotype. The genes are TRBV6-5 and TRBJ2-5; 10 nucleotides line up with TRBD1. Unmatched junction bases numbered 19, after V lost 7 bases and J lost 2 bases. Looked up from germline, CDR1 is MNHEY and CDR2 is SVGAGI. The CDR3 covers 19 residues. CDR3 loop: CASTEGQGGRLDVQETQYF. In nucleotides, the CDR3 is TGTGCCAGCACCGAAGGACAGGGGGGTCGATTAGATGTTCAAGAGACCCAGTACTTC.

This clonotype was picked up a small number of times. The chain combines TRBV6-2 or TRBV6-3 with TRBJ2-7; D is perhaps TRBD1 (6 bases). Germline assignment: CDR1 MNHEY and CDR2 SVGEGT. Trimming stripped 9 bases from V and 3 bases from J, with 18 bases between. The length of the CDR3 is 14 residues. The CDR3 spells CASSLGTIGYEQYF. DNA of the CDR3: TGTGCCAGTAGCCTTGGGACAATAGGCTACGAGCAGTACTTC.

This clonotype occurred many times. The V gene is TRBV7-9, the J gene TRBJ2-5; 9 bases map to TRBD2. Looked up from germline, CDR1 is SEHNR and CDR2 is FQNEAQ (reference sequence). This CDR3 region has 14 residues. V shed 0 bases, J shed 5 bases, and the junction held 1 base outside the gene matches. CDR3 sequence reads: CASSLALAGETQYF. The CDR3 DNA sequence: TGTGCCAGCAGCTTAGCCCTAGCGGGGGAGACCCAGTACTTC.

V usage is TRBV29-1 and J usage is TRBJ2-7; 8 positions agree with TRBD2. CDR1 and CDR2 from the germline V gene are SQVTM and ANQGSEA. V was pared by 4 bases and J by 1 base, with 9 bases of the junction left unmatched. The CDR3 spans 15 residues. As DNA, the CDR3 is TGCAGCGTTGTTTCACTAGCGGCGATGTCCTACGAGCAGTACTTC. Residues: CSVVSLAAMSYEQYF.

To note about this clonotype: A much larger clone sits a single nucleotide away, making a read error possible. The rearrangement links TRBV11-2 to TRBJ1-5, with D possibly being TRBD1 (6 bases). This CDR3 is built from 14 residues. From germline, CDR1 is SGHAT and CDR2 FQNNGV. CDR3: CASGLGTHNQPQHF. Written as DNA, the CDR3 is TGTGCCAGCGGCTTGGGGACACACAATCAGCCCCAGCATTTT.

As for this clonotype: Germline and junction disagree at one end, which may indicate a read error. The chain carries TRBV5-1 and TRBJ1-1; D unresolved. The CDR3 is 12 residues long. Germline CDR1 is SGHRS and CDR2 is YFSETQ. The CDR3 sequence: CVSSLGNTEAFF. The DNA of the CDR3 is TGCGTCAGCAGCCTGGGGAACACTGAAGCTTTCTTT.

This clonotype was seen more than once but under ten times. Given the absence of the conserved phenylalanine or tryptophan at the CDR3 end, a read error is likely. This chain joins TRBV24-1 and TRBJ2-3; D ambiguous. V was trimmed by 2 bases and J by 1 base, leaving 15 bases between them. This CDR3 spans 17 amino acids. Germline V CDR1 and CDR2: KGHDR, SFDVKD. The CDR3 sequence is CATSDSVRIGGTDTQYS. Written as DNA, the CDR3 is TGTGCCACCAGTGATTCGGTTAGGATTGGGGGCACAGATACGCAGTATTCT.

This clonotype was picked up many times. The chain uses TRBV7-9 and TRBJ1-2, with a tentative D call TRBD1 (6 bases). CDR3 length: 14 residues. With 1 base removed from V and 5 bases from J, the gap between germline ends came to 11 bases. Germline lookup yields CDR1 SEHNR and CDR2 FQNEAQ (reference sequence). The CDR3 DNA reads as TGTGCCAGCAGCTTAGGGACAGCCAATTATGGCTACACCTTC. This sequence encodes CASSLGTANYGYTF.

This clonotype was seen a handful of times. The rearrangement uses TRBV6-6 and TRBJ2-1; 11 positions match TRBD1. Germline CDR1 and CDR2: MNHNY and SVGAGI (reference sequence). The CDR3 is made up of 15 amino acids. After removal of 6 bases from V and 7 bases from J, the junction contained 8 bases not matched to a gene. This CDR3 reads CASRRGTGGINEQFF. The CDR3 bases are TGTGCCAGCAGGAGAGGGACAGGGGGAATAAATGAGCAGTTCTTC.

The gene calls are TRBV30 and TRBJ2-7; D perhaps matches TRBD1 (7 bases). V was cut by 5 bases and J by 6 bases, with 14 bases left in between. Germline-derived CDR1 and CDR2 are GTSNPN and SVGIG (reference sequence). The CDR3 loop spans 12 amino acids. The CDR3 loop reads CAWAGGGSEQYF. In nucleotides, the CDR3 is TGTGCCTGGGCAGGGGGAGGTAGCGAGCAGTACTTC.

This clonotype was picked up many times. The chain employs TRBV2 and TRBJ2-3, with D hard to call. The germline V gene has CDR1 SNHLY and CDR2 FYNNEI. V was shortened by 2 bases and J by 0 bases, with 18 bases between the two germline ends. The CDR3 runs 18 residues. In DNA, the CDR3 is TGTGCCAGCAGTGAATTCCTGTCCCACTCCTCTAGCACAGATACGCAGTATTTT. It is translated as CASSEFLSHSSSTDTQYF.

Worth noting for this clonotype: This may arise from a read error, as a much more abundant clone is one base away. The J gene is TRBJ2-7, the V gene TRBV4-1; no reliable D call. Germline CDR1 reads MGHRA; CDR2 reads YSYEKL. The CDR3 runs 16 residues. CDR3 amino acids: CASGQDRMSSTYEQYF. The DNA of the CDR3 is TGCGCCAGCGGCCAAGATCGTATGAGCAGCACCTACGAGCAGTACTTC.

The V gene is TRBV14, the J gene TRBJ2-2, with 11 positions matching TRBD2. Germline V gene data show CDR1 as SGHDN and CDR2 as FVKESK. The CDR3 covers 15 residues. J gave up 6 bases and V 2 bases, and 2 bases lay outside the gene matches. Here the CDR3 reads CASSQLAGGAGELFF. In DNA, the CDR3 is TGTGCCAGCAGCCAACTAGCGGGAGGTGCCGGGGAGCTGTTTTTT.

The chain links TRBV20-1 to TRBJ1-5; 7 bases are shared with TRBD1. The end of the DNA aligns better with TRBJ2-3, so the J call may be wrong. This CDR3 region has 13 residues. CDR1 is DFQATT and CDR2 is SNEGSKA in the germline V gene (reference sequence). In DNA, the CDR3 is TGCAGTGCTAGAGGACAGGGATATCAGCCCCAGTATTTT. This encodes CSARGQGYQPQYF.

Comment on this clonotype: As the CDR3 is not closed by the conserved phenylalanine or tryptophan, this likely results from a read error. This chain uses TRBV14 with TRBJ2-7, with TRBD2 as a possible D gene (6 bases). The CDR3 contains 16 residues. V dropped 1 base and J dropped 4 bases, with 17 bases sitting between them. From germline, CDR1 is SGHDN and CDR2 FVKESK. The CDR3, as DNA: TGTGCCAGCAGCCAAGTATCAGGCCCGACTAGTTACGAGCAGTACCTC. This sequence encodes CASSQVSGPTSYEQYL.

This clonotype was recorded many times. The chain recombines TRBV5-4 with TRBJ2-7, with 8 bases aligning to TRBD2. The V segment lost 1 base and the J segment 1 base; nucleotides outside the gene matches: 4. CDR3 length equals 15 residues. Germline-derived CDR1 and CDR2 are SGHNT and YYREEE (reference sequence). In nucleotides, the CDR3 is TGTGCCAGCAGCTTGCCCGGGAGGGCTTCCTACGAGCAGTACTTC. This gives the protein CASSLPGRASYEQYF.

Comment on this clonotype: A much larger clone is a single base away; this may be a read error. J is TRBJ1-1 and V is TRBV20-1; TRBD1 is a possible D gene (5 bases). The length of the CDR3 is 16 residues. Germline lookup yields CDR1 DFQATT and CDR2 SNEGSKA (reference sequence). CDR3 in amino acids: CSASPTRYPMGTEASF. The DNA of the CDR3 is TGCAGTGCTAGCCCGACGAGGTACCCGATGGGGACTGAAGCTTCCTTT.

The chain has TRBV7-6 and TRBJ2-2; D is undetermined. The CDR3 extends over 16 amino acids. The germline V and J ends were trimmed by 3 bases and 1 base, with 12 bases remaining between them. Germline CDR1 SGHVS, CDR2 FNYEAQ. CDR3 residues: CASSLVLPLNTGELFF. DNA for the CDR3: TGTGCCAGCAGCTTGGTCCTACCCCTGAACACCGGGGAGCTGTTTTTT.

This clonotype appeared a few times. The chain links TRBV12-3 or TRBV12-4 to TRBJ1-1; possibly TRBD1 for D (5 bases). V was pared by 7 bases and J by 1 base, with 16 bases between. The CDR3 extends over 15 amino acids. CDR3 DNA sequence: TGTGCCAGCACTGGGATTGGGGCACCGAACACTGAAGCTTTCTTT. This translates into CASTGIGAPNTEAFF.

This clonotype was observed a single time. The chain recombines TRBV20-1 with TRBJ2-3; tentatively, D is TRBD1 (5 bases). CDR1 is DFQATT, CDR2 SNEGSKA, per germline (reference sequence). Trimming pared 3 bases from V and 5 bases from J, leaving 15 bases between. The CDR3 is made up of 14 amino acids. The DNA for the CDR3 is TGCAGTGCTAGCGGGTCGAAGCAGGGAGATACGCAGTATTTT. This gives the protein CSASGSKQGDTQYF.